Each of the 6 T cell receptor beta chains below was sequenced from the same sample in a study of T cells in Graves' hyperthyroidism and ophthalmopathy. Amplification of TCR beta CDR3 regions was performed using RNA transcripts as template. The HTBI primer set was used in a first-round RT-PCR of the TCR CDR3. TCRdb processed the multiplex PCR reads anew with MiXCR; each CDR3 protein has one entry. The data contain 480,000 or so distinct CDR3 sequences, around 15% of them seen just once; the ten biggest clones take up less than 20%. Material: blood. The source is a woman aged 18-29 years with Graves' hyperthyroidism.

The sample holds a few counts of this clonotype. The chain uses TRBV5-1 and TRBJ1-1; 7 bases align to TRBD1. CDR1 is SGHRS, CDR2 YFSETQ, per germline. This CDR3 spans 16 amino acids. V shed 4 bases, J shed 0 bases, and the junction held 9 bases outside the gene matches. The CDR3 DNA reads as TGCGCCAGCAGCCCCCCGACAGGGAGGATGAACACTGAAGCTTTCTTT. It codes for CASSPPTGRMNTEAFF.

A note on this clonotype: Just one base apart from a much larger clone, this may be a read error. V and J are TRBV12-3 or TRBV12-4 and TRBJ2-7, with D maybe TRBD1 (5 bases). V was pared by 5 bases and J by 2 bases, with 7 bases between. There are 12 residues in the CDR3. The CDR3 is CASSQDTYEQYF. The CDR3 region has the DNA TGTGCCAGCAGTCAGGACACCTACGAGCAGTACTTC.

In its sample, this clonotype was seen many times. The V and J genes are TRBV29-1 and TRBJ1-2; D is ambiguous. Trimming pared 4 bases from V and 4 bases from J, leaving 19 bases between. The CDR3 runs to 15 residues. Per the germline V gene, CDR1 is SQVTM and CDR2 is ANQGSEA. CDR3: CSVVSPFNRIYGYTF. CDR3 in DNA: TGCAGCGTTGTAAGCCCCTTCAATCGAATCTATGGCTACACCTTC.

Ten or more counts support this clonotype. The chain recombines TRBV20-1 with TRBJ2-5, with TRBD2 matching over 12 bases. The CDR3 is 18 amino acids. J gave up 1 base and V 0 bases, and 9 bases lay outside the gene matches. Germline V gene lookup returns CDR1 DFQATT and CDR2 SNEGSKA (reference sequence). As DNA, the CDR3 is TGCAGTGCTAGAGATGCATGGGCTAGCGGGAGGGCCCAAGAGACCCAGTACTTC. Protein: CSARDAWASGRAQETQYF.

This chain links TRBV27 with TRBJ2-7; D is unclear. The CDR3 runs to 13 residues. Germline V gene sequence: CDR1 MNHEY, CDR2 SMNVEV (reference sequence). The V end was cut by 2 bases, the J end by 12 bases, with 17 bases between. The CDR3 spells CASSLSGSYGRYF. The CDR3 DNA follows: TGTGCCAGCAGTTTAAGTGGCTCCTACGGGCGGTACTTC.

This clonotype was observed at least ten times. The rearrangement joins TRBV5-1 to TRBJ2-3, with a possible D match to TRBD1 (6 bases). The V end was cut by 3 bases, the J end by 4 bases, with 18 bases between. The germline gives CDR1 SGHRS, CDR2 YFSETQ. The CDR3 has 16 amino acids. In nucleotides, the CDR3 is TGCGCCAGCAGCTCGCCGGGACAACGAAGACCAGATACGCAGTATTTT. It translates to CASSSPGQRRPDTQYF.